Shown below are 11 T cell receptor beta chains from a single sample sequenced in a study of shared clonotypes between healthy human individuals (TCRdb year 2020). Library generation was performed with the immunoSEQ multiplex PCR assay. TCRdb provides this immuneACCESS table in a form limited to in-frame rearrangements. Some clones are lacking; in checked studies, under half of them reflect an unresolved V gene, and why the rest are absent is not known. This sample holds over 300,000 clones; about nine tenths were observed only once. Around 15% of the sample is held by the ten biggest clonotypes. Sample: memory CD8+ T cells sorted from blood. The cell subset or site label, read with the paper, signifies: CD45RO+ cells pooled with CCR7-negative TemRA cells. All receptors derive from a man between 18 and 29 years old in good health.

The rearrangement joins TRBV19 to TRBJ2-2, with 8 bases aligning to TRBD1. The ends lost 3 bases at V and 4 bases at J; junction bases unmatched: 4. The CDR3 is made up of 15 amino acids. The germline V gene encodes CDR1 LNHDA and CDR2 SQIVND (reference sequence). CDR3 amino acids: CASSIGQGPTGELFF. CDR3 in DNA: TGTGCCAGTAGTATCGGACAGGGCCCCACCGGGGAGCTGTTTTTT.

V gene TRBV5-6 combines with J gene TRBJ2-7; no firm D call. Germline assignment: CDR1 SGHDT and CDR2 YYEEEE. V gave up 7 bases and J gave up 5 bases, with 13 bases separating them. This CDR3 contains 12 residues. The CDR3 nucleotides read TGTGCCAGCTCAGCGACGGTCAACGAGCAGTACTTC. Protein product: CASSATVNEQYF.

V usage is TRBV30 and J usage is TRBJ2-1; 11 bases are a match to TRBD2. The CDR3 covers 12 residues. V dropped 5 bases and J dropped 6; count of bases not matched to a gene: 0. From germline, CDR1 is GTSNPN and CDR2 SVGIG (reference sequence). CDR3 amino acids: CAWGTSGNEQFF. The CDR3 bases are TGTGCCTGGGGGACTAGCGGCAATGAGCAGTTCTTC.

The CDR3 DNA reads as TGTGCCTGGAGTGGGAACCAAGAGACCCAGTACTTC. As protein: CAWSGNQETQYF. The gene calls are TRBV30 and TRBJ2-5; D is undetermined. Trimming pared 1 base from V and 0 bases from J, leaving 3 bases between. This CDR3 has 12 residues. From germline, CDR1 is GTSNPN and CDR2 SVGIG (reference sequence).

The V gene is TRBV27, the J gene TRBJ2-7; D is undetermined. The V gene lost 3 bases and the J gene lost 7 bases, with 13 bases spanning the gap. This CDR3 has 13 residues. Germline V gene sequence: CDR1 MNHEY, CDR2 SMNVEV (reference sequence). DNA for the CDR3: TGTGCCAGCAGTTTTTGGTATAGTAGTGAGCAGTACTTC. This gives the protein CASSFWYSSEQYF.

The rearrangement joins TRBV4-1 to TRBJ2-5, with D perhaps matching TRBD2 (7 bases). From germline, CDR1 is MGHRA and CDR2 YSYEKL. CDR3 size: 14 residues. V was shortened by 1 base and J by 5 bases, with 11 bases between the two germline ends. The CDR3 reads CASSQAGGYETQYF. Here the CDR3 DNA reads TGCGCCAGCAGCCAAGCGGGGGGCTATGAGACCCAGTACTTC.

This sequence joins TRBV4-1 and TRBJ2-2, with 9 positions matching TRBD1. Germline CDR1 MGHRA, CDR2 YSYEKL. V was pared by 4 bases and J by 3 bases, with 3 bases of the junction left unmatched. The CDR3 runs 15 residues. CDR3 sequence: CASSPGQGDTGELFF. DNA of the CDR3: TGCGCCAGCAGCCCGGGACAGGGCGACACCGGGGAGCTGTTTTTT.

In nucleotides, the CDR3 is TGTGCCAGCAGTCCGGGACTAGCGGACTACGAGCAGTACTTC. Protein: CASSPGLADYEQYF. This rearrangement joins TRBV28 to TRBJ2-7; 11 bases align to TRBD2. After removal of 5 bases from V and 3 bases from J, the junction contained 3 bases not matched to a gene. The CDR3 has 14 amino acids. Germline-derived CDR1 and CDR2 are MDHEN and SYDVKM.

V usage is TRBV6-6 and J usage is TRBJ2-7, with TRBD1 matching over 9 bases. This CDR3 region has 14 residues. The junction had 3 bases not matched to a gene; V was cut back by 5 bases and J by 1 base. Germline CDR1 and CDR2: MNHNY and SVGAGI (reference sequence). CDR3 bases: TGTGCCAGCAGTGAGACAGGGGGGTCCTACGAGCAGTACTTC. This codes for CASSETGGSYEQYF.

This sequence joins TRBV6-5 and TRBJ1-1; 7 bases line up with TRBD1. Germline CDR1 and CDR2: MNHEY and SVGAGI. V dropped 5 bases and J dropped 1; count of bases not matched to a gene: 1. This CDR3 contains 13 residues. The CDR3 region has the DNA TGTGCCAGCAGTCCAGGGGGGAACACTGAAGCTTTCTTT. Encoded protein: CASSPGGNTEAFF.

The chain uses TRBV29-1 and TRBJ2-1; D is unresolved. V was clipped by 3 bases and J by 9 bases, with 15 bases between them. Germline CDR1 is SQVTM and CDR2 is ANQGSEA. This CDR3 comprises 13 residues. The CDR3 nucleotides are TGCAGCGTTGAGCCCCCCAACACGAGTGAGCAGTTCTTC. This translates into CSVEPPNTSEQFF.